Listed below are T cell receptor beta chains from one sample, sequenced in a study of T cell responses to AZD1222 COVID-19 vaccine. Only in-frame clones appear in the TCRdb table, and some are missing; sequencing was by immunoSEQ multiplex PCR. There are more than 80,000 clones in the sample; approximately 91% occur only once, and roughly 20% lies in the top ten. The material sequenced was peripheral blood, taken on day 0 of AZD1222 vaccination. These TCRs come from an adult in good health. Each CDR3 is given with its conserved first and last residue. Fields, in order: D gene, clone size, V gene, J gene, CDR3 DNA, CDR3 protein. D genes are given only for firm matches. Clone sizes are given selectively: once, few, many, or a class where the clone is expanded.

D gene: NA
clone size: NA
V gene: TRBV11-2
J gene: TRBJ1-2
CDR3 DNA: TGTGCCAGCAGCGCGGGACATCAGAACTATGGCTACACCTTC
CDR3 protein: CASSAGHQNYGYTF

D gene: NA
clone size: NA
V gene: TRBV7-2
J gene: TRBJ1-2
CDR3 DNA: TGTGCCAGCAGCTTCGACGGAGCTAACTATGGCTACACCTTC
CDR3 protein: CASSFDGANYGYTF

D gene: NA
clone size: few
V gene: TRBV30
J gene: TRBJ1-2
CDR3 DNA: TGTGCCAGACAGGCAAAAGGCTATGGCTACACCTTC
CDR3 protein: CARQAKGYGYTF

D gene: NA
clone size: few
V gene: TRBV3-1/TRBV3-2
J gene: TRBJ2-1
CDR3 DNA: TGTGCCAGCAGCCAAGAACGTCGGGGCCGAAATGAGCAGTTCTTC
CDR3 protein: CASSQERRGRNEQFF

D gene: NA
clone size: NA
V gene: TRBV5-4
J gene: TRBJ2-2
CDR3 DNA: TGTGCCAGCAGCTTGCAGGGTGCCACCGGGGAGCTGTTTTTT
CDR3 protein: CASSLQGATGELFF

D gene: NA
clone size: NA
V gene: TRBV5-6
J gene: TRBJ1-4
CDR3 DNA: TGTGCCAGCAGCCGACGGCGTGGACAGATAAATGAAAAACTGTTTTTT
CDR3 protein: CASSRRRGQINEKLFF

D gene: TRBD2
clone size: NA
V gene: TRBV9
J gene: TRBJ2-3
CDR3 DNA: TGTGCCAGCAGCCCCCAGCGGGGGGGCCCAGATACGCAGTATTTT
CDR3 protein: CASSPQRGGPDTQYF

D gene: TRBD1
clone size: NA
V gene: TRBV14
J gene: TRBJ1-2
CDR3 DNA: TGTGCCAGCAGCAAGACAGGGGCTGGCTACACCTTC
CDR3 protein: CASSKTGAGYTF

D gene: NA
clone size: NA
V gene: TRBV5-4
J gene: TRBJ2-2
CDR3 DNA: TGTGCCAGCAGCTTGACACAAACCGGGGAGCTGTTTTTT
CDR3 protein: CASSLTQTGELFF

D gene: TRBD1
clone size: NA
V gene: TRBV27
J gene: TRBJ1-2
CDR3 DNA: TGTGCCAGCACCACCGACAGGGAGAGCGGCTACACCTTC
CDR3 protein: CASTTDRESGYTF

D gene: TRBD2
clone size: NA
V gene: TRBV7-2
J gene: TRBJ2-7
CDR3 DNA: TGTGCCAGCAGCTTAGAAGCGGGGCCCTACGAGCAGTACTTC
CDR3 protein: CASSLEAGPYEQYF

D gene: NA
clone size: NA
V gene: TRBV21-1
J gene: TRBJ2-3
CDR3 DNA: TGTGCCAGCAGCAGACATCCAGGGGGCTTACGCACAGATACGCAGTATTTT
CDR3 protein: CASSRHPGGLRTDTQYF

D gene: NA
clone size: NA
V gene: TRBV19
J gene: TRBJ1-4
CDR3 DNA: TGTGCCAGCGCCCGGGGGGTTTATGAAAAACTGTTTTTT
CDR3 protein: CASARGVYEKLFF

D gene: NA
clone size: NA
V gene: TRBV6-2/TRBV6-3
J gene: TRBJ2-7
CDR3 DNA: TGTGCCAGCAGTTCGGAGGGTCTTAGGGAGCAGTACTTC
CDR3 protein: CASSSEGLREQYF

D gene: NA
clone size: once
V gene: TRBV2
J gene: TRBJ2-7
CDR3 DNA: TGTGCCAGCAGTGGACAGGAAGGTCACGAGCAGTACTTC
CDR3 protein: CASSGQEGHEQYF

D gene: NA
clone size: few
V gene: TRBV2
J gene: TRBJ2-7
CDR3 DNA: TGTGCCAGCAGTGCCCGCTCCTACGAGCAGTACTTC
CDR3 protein: CASSARSYEQYF

D gene: TRBD1
clone size: NA
V gene: TRBV9
J gene: TRBJ1-6
CDR3 DNA: TGTGCCAGCAGCGGTCAGGGGGCGGGGAATTCACCCCTCCACTTT
CDR3 protein: CASSGQGAGNSPLHF

D gene: NA
clone size: NA
V gene: TRBV4-3
J gene: TRBJ2-2
CDR3 DNA: TGCGCCAGCAGCCAAGATCTACGGACCGGGGAGCTGTTTTTT
CDR3 protein: CASSQDLRTGELFF

D gene: NA
clone size: NA
V gene: TRBV6-6
J gene: TRBJ1-2
CDR3 DNA: TGTGCCAGCAGCGGCCCCCAGGGTTTTGGCTACACCTTC
CDR3 protein: CASSGPQGFGYTF

D gene: NA
clone size: once
V gene: TRBV5-4
J gene: TRBJ1-2
CDR3 DNA: TGTGCCAGCAGCCTGCAGGGAACTAACTATGGCTACACCTTC
CDR3 protein: CASSLQGTNYGYTF

D gene: TRBD1
clone size: NA
V gene: TRBV7-2
J gene: TRBJ1-2
CDR3 DNA: TGTGCCAGCAGCCCAGGACAGGGAAACTATGGCTACACCTTC
CDR3 protein: CASSPGQGNYGYTF

D gene: TRBD1
clone size: NA
V gene: TRBV7-2
J gene: TRBJ1-2
CDR3 DNA: TGTGCCAGCAGCGACCGACAGGGTCGTTATGGCTACACCTTC
CDR3 protein: CASSDRQGRYGYTF

D gene: NA
clone size: NA
V gene: TRBV28
J gene: TRBJ1-2
CDR3 DNA: TGTGCCAGCAGTTTGGGGGACTATGGCTACACCTTC
CDR3 protein: CASSLGDYGYTF

D gene: TRBD2
clone size: NA
V gene: TRBV19
J gene: TRBJ2-1
CDR3 DNA: TGTGCCAGTAGTCCCAGGACTAGCGGAAACAATGAGCAGTTCTTC
CDR3 protein: CASSPRTSGNNEQFF

D gene: NA
clone size: NA
V gene: TRBV19
J gene: TRBJ1-2
CDR3 DNA: TGTGCCAGTAGTAGTCGTGGGCCTGCTAACTATGGCTACACCTTC
CDR3 protein: CASSSRGPANYGYTF

D gene: NA
clone size: NA
V gene: TRBV5-6
J gene: TRBJ2-5
CDR3 DNA: TGTGCCAGCAGCTTAAGGGGGGTGGGAGAGACCCAGTACTTC
CDR3 protein: CASSLRGVGETQYF

D gene: NA
clone size: few
V gene: TRBV5-4
J gene: TRBJ2-3
CDR3 DNA: TGTGCCAGCAGCTCCAGCGAGTTATCCAGCACAGATACGCAGTATTTT
CDR3 protein: CASSSSELSSTDTQYF

D gene: NA
clone size: NA
V gene: TRBV7-9
J gene: TRBJ1-3
CDR3 DNA: TGTGCCAGCAGCTTAAGAGGCAACTCTGGAAACACCATATATTTT
CDR3 protein: CASSLRGNSGNTIYF

D gene: NA
clone size: NA
V gene: TRBV4-3
J gene: TRBJ2-2
CDR3 DNA: TGCGCCAGCAGCCAAGATCTTGAGGGGGGTCACACCGGGGAGCTGTTTTTT
CDR3 protein: CASSQDLEGGHTGELFF

D gene: NA
clone size: NA
V gene: TRBV11-3
J gene: TRBJ1-6
CDR3 DNA: TGTGCCAGCAGCTTAGGGGAGGGCGACACCTATAATTCACCCCTCCACTTT
CDR3 protein: CASSLGEGDTYNSPLHF

D gene: TRBD2
clone size: NA
V gene: TRBV7-8
J gene: TRBJ2-5
CDR3 DNA: TGTGCCAGCAACCTCTGGGCGGGGGGGCCCCCGGGAGGAGAGACCCAGTACTTC
CDR3 protein: CASNLWAGGPPGGETQYF

D gene: NA
clone size: NA
V gene: TRBV7-2
J gene: TRBJ2-7
CDR3 DNA: TGTGCCAGCAGCTTAGGCGCCAGTGCCTACGAGCAGTACTTC
CDR3 protein: CASSLGASAYEQYF

D gene: TRBD1
clone size: NA
V gene: TRBV7-3
J gene: TRBJ1-1
CDR3 DNA: TGTGCCAGCAGCTTGGGGACAGGGCTCGAAGCTTTCTTT
CDR3 protein: CASSLGTGLEAFF

D gene: TRBD1
clone size: NA
V gene: TRBV9
J gene: TRBJ1-1
CDR3 DNA: TGTGCCAGCAGCGGGACAGGAGGGGGTGAAGCTTTCTTT
CDR3 protein: CASSGTGGGEAFF

D gene: NA
clone size: few
V gene: TRBV19
J gene: TRBJ1-5
CDR3 DNA: TGTGCCAGTAGTGCTTCAGCGAATCAGCCCCAGCATTTT
CDR3 protein: CASSASANQPQHF

D gene: TRBD1
clone size: NA
V gene: TRBV30
J gene: TRBJ1-3
CDR3 DNA: TGTGCCTGGGGGACAGGGTCAGGAAACACCATATATTTT
CDR3 protein: CAWGTGSGNTIYF

D gene: NA
clone size: NA
V gene: TRBV29-1
J gene: TRBJ1-1
CDR3 DNA: TGCAGCGTTGGCGATGACCGGAAATTTAACACTGAAGCTTTCTTT
CDR3 protein: CSVGDDRKFNTEAFF

D gene: NA
clone size: NA
V gene: TRBV7-9
J gene: TRBJ2-7
CDR3 DNA: TGTGCCACCGATAAAATAGATCCGGGACACCTAGGACCCTACGAGCAGTACTTC
CDR3 protein: CATDKIDPGHLGPYEQYF

D gene: NA
clone size: NA
V gene: TRBV18
J gene: TRBJ1-1
CDR3 DNA: TGTGCCAGCTCACCGGGGGGAGCAAGCACTGAAGCTTTCTTT
CDR3 protein: CASSPGGASTEAFF

D gene: TRBD1
clone size: NA
V gene: TRBV5-1
J gene: TRBJ2-2
CDR3 DNA: TGCGCCAGCAGCCCCGGACAGGGGGCGCGTACCGGGGAGCTGTTTTTT
CDR3 protein: CASSPGQGARTGELFF

D gene: TRBD1
clone size: NA
V gene: TRBV4-1
J gene: TRBJ1-2
CDR3 DNA: TGCGCCAGCAGCCAGAGCAGGGGGGATTTTGTCTTTGGCTACACCTTC
CDR3 protein: CASSQSRGDFVFGYTF

D gene: NA
clone size: NA
V gene: TRBV28
J gene: TRBJ1-1
CDR3 DNA: TGTGCCAGCAGTTGGAATTGGAGAGCAGAAGCTTTCTTT
CDR3 protein: CASSWNWRAEAFF

D gene: NA
clone size: NA
V gene: TRBV18
J gene: TRBJ1-3
CDR3 DNA: TGTGCCAGCTCACCCCTGACGGAACCGGGAAACACCATATATTTT
CDR3 protein: CASSPLTEPGNTIYF

D gene: NA
clone size: NA
V gene: TRBV28
J gene: TRBJ2-7
CDR3 DNA: TGTGCCAGCAGTTTATTAGGAGGGCCAACCTACGAGCAGTACTTC
CDR3 protein: CASSLLGGPTYEQYF

D gene: TRBD1
clone size: NA
V gene: TRBV28
J gene: TRBJ1-3
CDR3 DNA: TGTGCCAGCAGCCTCACTACAGGGGTAGGTGGAAACACCATATATTTT
CDR3 protein: CASSLTTGVGGNTIYF

D gene: TRBD1
clone size: NA
V gene: TRBV29-1
J gene: TRBJ2-2
CDR3 DNA: TGCAGCGCTTCGGACAGGACCGACGGGGAGCTGTTTTTT
CDR3 protein: CSASDRTDGELFF

D gene: NA
clone size: NA
V gene: TRBV5-6
J gene: TRBJ2-5
CDR3 DNA: TGTGCCAGCACCCCCGGTGATGGGGGCGTGTGGGAGACCCAGTACTTC
CDR3 protein: CASTPGDGGVWETQYF

D gene: NA
clone size: once
V gene: TRBV14
J gene: TRBJ1-6
CDR3 DNA: TGTGCCAGCAGCCAGGTCTATAATTCACCCCTCCACTTT
CDR3 protein: CASSQVYNSPLHF

D gene: TRBD1
clone size: NA
V gene: TRBV5-4
J gene: TRBJ1-1
CDR3 DNA: TGTGCCAGCAGCCTTCAGGGGGCTCTGAACACTGAAGCTTTCTTT
CDR3 protein: CASSLQGALNTEAFF

D gene: NA
clone size: few
V gene: TRBV12-3/TRBV12-4
J gene: TRBJ2-1
CDR3 DNA: TGTGCCAGCAGTTTAGGCGGACCGGGCGGGCAGTTCTTC
CDR3 protein: CASSLGGPGGQFF

D gene: NA
clone size: NA
V gene: TRBV7-9
J gene: TRBJ1-3
CDR3 DNA: TGTGCCAGCAGCTCGACAGTGGCAGGAAACACCATATATTTT
CDR3 protein: CASSSTVAGNTIYF

D gene: NA
clone size: NA
V gene: TRBV5-1
J gene: TRBJ1-2
CDR3 DNA: TGCGCCAGCAGCTTGTGGTGGAATAACTATGGCTACACCTTC
CDR3 protein: CASSLWWNNYGYTF

D gene: TRBD2
clone size: NA
V gene: TRBV19
J gene: TRBJ2-3
CDR3 DNA: TGTGCCAGTAGACTAGCGGGGGGGCCTGGCACAGATACGCAGTATTTT
CDR3 protein: CASRLAGGPGTDTQYF

D gene: TRBD1
clone size: NA
V gene: TRBV6-5
J gene: TRBJ2-7
CDR3 DNA: TGTGCCAGCACCGGGACAGCCTACGAGCAGTACTTC
CDR3 protein: CASTGTAYEQYF

D gene: NA
clone size: NA
V gene: TRBV19
J gene: TRBJ1-2
CDR3 DNA: TGTGCCAGTACCTTCCTACGGGGCGTACGGTATGGCTACACCTTC
CDR3 protein: CASTFLRGVRYGYTF